The next 4 T cell receptor beta chains were all read from a single sample in a study of CD8+ T cells in alopecia areata. Extraction and reverse transcription of RNA yielded cDNA as the sequencing template. The repertoire was sequenced with immunoSEQ multiplex PCR; TCRdb's copy has only in-frame clones and lacks some. The repertoire includes about 160,000 clones, about three fifths of them detected once, and more than 0.7% sits in the top ten. Stated treatment: oral pan-JAK inhibitor, 5-10 mg twice daily. The input for sequencing was CD4+ T cells sorted from blood, taken at week 4, from a patient treated with tofacitinib. The receptor set was obtained from a human donor with alopecia areata.

The chain links TRBV7-2 to TRBJ1-2, with D perhaps TRBD1 (6 bases). The germline V gene has CDR1 SGHTA and CDR2 FQGNSA. V was shortened by 4 bases and J by 5 bases, with 17 bases between the two germline ends. The CDR3 contains 15 residues. CDR3 residues: CASSSRTAGAYGYTF. The CDR3 DNA follows: TGTGCCAGCAGCTCTAGGACGGCAGGGGCGTATGGCTACACCTTC.

This clone was counted a few times. The gene calls are TRBV9 and TRBJ2-1; D tentatively reads TRBD1 or TRBD2 (5 bases each). Germline V CDR1 and CDR2: SGDLS, YYNGEE. This CDR3 has 13 amino acids. The germline V and J ends were trimmed by 4 bases and 5 bases, with 10 bases remaining between them. In DNA, the CDR3 is TGTGCCAGCAGCTCGGGACCCCACAATGAGCAGTTCTTC. Translation: CASSSGPHNEQFF. The entire variable domain, with the rest obtained from reference TRBV9 and TRBJ2-1, is as follows: DSGVTQTPKHLITATGQRVTLRCSPRSGDLSVYWYQQSLDQGLQFLIQYYNGEERAKGNILERFSAQQFPDLHSELNLSSLELGDSALYFCASSSGPHNEQFFGPGTRLTVL.

This rearrangement joins TRBV29-1 to TRBJ2-7; D is uncertain. This CDR3 contains 11 residues. V was trimmed by 4 bases and J by 3 bases, leaving 7 bases between them. CDR1 is SQVTM, CDR2 ANQGSEA, per germline. CDR3 residues: CSVAHLYEQYF. The CDR3 DNA reads TGCAGCGTTGCACATCTCTACGAGCAGTACTTC.

V usage is TRBV29-1 and J usage is TRBJ1-2; D gene uncertain. The germline V gene has CDR1 SQVTM and CDR2 ANQGSEA. The CDR3 loop spans 12 amino acids. The V end was cut by 4 bases, the J end by 6 bases, with 12 bases between. CDR3 in amino acids: CSVVRRPDGYTF. As DNA, the CDR3 is TGCAGCGTTGTGAGGAGGCCCGATGGCTACACCTTC.